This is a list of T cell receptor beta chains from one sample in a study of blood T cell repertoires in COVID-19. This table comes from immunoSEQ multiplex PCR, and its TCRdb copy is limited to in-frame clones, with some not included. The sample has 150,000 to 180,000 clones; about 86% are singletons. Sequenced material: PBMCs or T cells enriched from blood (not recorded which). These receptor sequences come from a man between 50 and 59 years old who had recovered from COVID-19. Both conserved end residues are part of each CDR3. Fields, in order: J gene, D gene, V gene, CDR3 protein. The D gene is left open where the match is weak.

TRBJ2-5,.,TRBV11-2,CASSLEGGVTQYF
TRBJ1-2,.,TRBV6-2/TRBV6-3,CASSYLWAPDYGYTF
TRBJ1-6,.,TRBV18,CASSPFAEYNSPLHF
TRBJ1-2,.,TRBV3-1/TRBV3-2,CASSQAGINYGYTF
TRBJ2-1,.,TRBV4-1,CASSQDQQGGNEQFF
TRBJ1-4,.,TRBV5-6,CASSFTGINGEKLFF
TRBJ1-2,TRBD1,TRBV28,CASSPMGQGGTKGFGYTF
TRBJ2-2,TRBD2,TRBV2,CASSPGLAGANTGELFF
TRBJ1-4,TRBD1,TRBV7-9,CASSPPNTGAEKLFF
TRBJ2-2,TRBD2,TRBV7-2,CASSLDSGATGELFF
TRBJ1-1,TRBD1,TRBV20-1,CSARQGEEAFF
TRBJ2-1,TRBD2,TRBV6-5,CASSYTYSGGHEQFF
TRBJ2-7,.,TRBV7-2,CASRLPSSYEQYF
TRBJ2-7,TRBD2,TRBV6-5,CASRPGLAEGYEQYF
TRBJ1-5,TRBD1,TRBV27,CASSFSTGSNQPQHF
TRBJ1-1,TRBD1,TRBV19,CASSSYRGSEAFF